This T cell receptor beta chain appears in the sequencing data of a study of T cell repertoires in cytomegalovirus infection. TCRdb fed the reads into MiXCR, producing one record per CDR3 protein. Of a few hundred thousand distinct CDR3 sequences in the sample, about 15% are singletons; the top ten hold approximately 51%. Points from the study as a whole: HLA-C-restricted CMV clonotypes gave the most frequent clonotype in two of eight donors.

For this clonotype: No antigen is known for it.

CDR1 and CDR2 from the germline V gene are SGHTA and FQGNSA. The ends lost 5 bases at V and 1 base at J; junction bases unmatched: 8. The CDR3 extends over 17 amino acids. The receptor comes from a human donor in good health (CMV status not recorded). Some clones in this sample may be carry-over from other donors' samples. The sequenced material came from CD8+ T cells from PBMCs. The chain joins TRBV7-2 to TRBJ1-2; TRBD1 matches 12 bases. The CDR3 bases are TGTGCCAGCAGCCTAAGGGACAGGGGGCTGATTAACTATGGCTACACCTTC. Its protein product is CASSLRDRGLINYGYTF.